The sequence of this T cell receptor beta chain was determined in a study of quantifying T cell responses using KT2 cells. Study context: cDNA was made from DNase-treated RNA using alpha and beta constant primers.

Each cDNA got a UMI-containing oligo ligated at its 3' end. The first PCR ran 3 to 5 cycles with an equimolar RC1.1 and RC1.2 beta primer mix. Each CDR3 protein gets one entry after TCRdb re-called the UMI-ligation and nested PCR reads with MiXCR. The data show around 50,000 distinct CDR3 sequences, approximately 10% seen once. This CDR3 comprises 17 residues. The germline V gene encodes CDR1 LGHDT and CDR2 YNNKEL (reference sequence). Deletions cut 5 bases from V and 0 bases from J, with 18 bases between. This clonotype occurred a few times. Sequencing was performed on PBMCs spiked with cells of the T cell clone KT2. The sequence derives from a human donor. The chain combines TRBV3-1 with TRBJ2-3; D might be TRBD2 (6 bases). The DNA of the CDR3 is TGTGCCAGCAGCGAACTTCCGATTAGCGGTAGCACAGATACGCAGTATTTT. Encoded protein: CASSELPISGSTDTQYF.